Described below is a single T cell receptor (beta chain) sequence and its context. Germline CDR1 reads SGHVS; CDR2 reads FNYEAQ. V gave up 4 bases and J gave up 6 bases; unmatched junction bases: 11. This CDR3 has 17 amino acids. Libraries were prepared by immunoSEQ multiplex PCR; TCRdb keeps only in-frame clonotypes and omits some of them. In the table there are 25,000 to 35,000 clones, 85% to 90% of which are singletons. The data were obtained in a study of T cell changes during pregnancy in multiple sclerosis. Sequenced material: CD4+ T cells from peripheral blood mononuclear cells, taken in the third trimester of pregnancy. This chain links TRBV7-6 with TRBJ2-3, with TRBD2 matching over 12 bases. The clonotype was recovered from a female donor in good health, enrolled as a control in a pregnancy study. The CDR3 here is CASSSDLLAGGSDTQYF. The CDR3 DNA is TGTGCCAGCAGCTCGGACCTTCTAGCGGGAGGGTCCGATACGCAGTATTTT.